These 27 T cell receptor beta chains originate from one sample sequenced in a study of regulatory T cells in long-lasting Graves disease. Described time point: persistent/refractory GD, antithyroid drugs over 5 years with positive TRAb. PBMC RNA served as the TCR library source. Sequencing libraries for TCR beta were prepared with iRepertoire HTBI primers and Arm-PCR of CDR3 regions. A single record per CDR3 protein comes from TCRdb applying MiXCR to the multiplex PCR reads. The sample contains more than 300,000 distinct CDR3 sequences, about 18% of which appear only once. The material sequenced was peripheral blood mononuclear cells (PBMCs), taken when the disease was refractory, from a patient treated with antithyroid drugs. The source is a female donor with Graves disease.

This clonotype has at least ten counts. The chain carries TRBV11-2 and TRBJ1-2; TRBD1 agrees at 8 bases. The CDR3 is made up of 13 amino acids. V dropped 5 bases and J dropped 8; count of bases not matched to a gene: 7. CDR1 and CDR2 (germline): SGHAT, FQNNGV. CDR3 region: CASSRRDRRGYTF. The CDR3 DNA reads TGTGCCAGCAGCCGCCGGGACAGGAGGGGCTACACCTTC.

The chain carries TRBV25-1 and TRBJ1-5; D remains ambiguous. The CDR3 contains 14 residues. CDR1 is MGHDK, CDR2 SYGVNS, per germline. The ends were cut back, 1 base at V and 2 bases at J, with 6 bases in the middle. CDR3 DNA sequence: TGTGCCAGCAGTGAATTGGAACGCAATCAGCCCCAGCATTTT. It specifies CASSELERNQPQHF. The whole variable domain, filled in from reference TRBV25-1 and TRBJ1-5, reads EADIYQTPRYLVIGTGKKITLECSQTMGHDKMYWYQQDPGMELHLIHYSYGVNSTEKGDLSSESTVSRIRTEHFPLTLESARPSHTSQYLCASSELERNQPQHFGDGTRLSIL.

V gene TRBV5-1 combines with J gene TRBJ2-1; no definite D call. The ends were cut back, 0 bases at V and 3 bases at J, with 13 bases in the middle. Per germline, CDR1 SGHRS and CDR2 YFSETQ. There are 16 residues in the CDR3. CDR3 bases: TGCGCCAGCAGCTTGGCAGGCGTGCTGTACTACAATGAGCAGTTCTTC. Protein sequence: CASSLAGVLYYNEQFF.

This clonotype was counted many times. J is TRBJ2-7 and V is TRBV20-1; no clear D gene. Germline V gene lookup returns CDR1 DFQATT and CDR2 SNEGSKA (reference sequence). V was shortened by 6 bases and J by 0 bases, with 15 bases between the two germline ends. This CDR3 is built from 14 residues. The CDR3 nucleotides read TGCAGTGCCGTAGGGTCGGCAGGCTCCTACGAGCAGTACTTC. Amino acids: CSAVGSAGSYEQYF.

This clonotype has a count of ten or more. This chain joins TRBV25-1 and TRBJ2-5; TRBD2 aligns across 10 bases. This CDR3 has 19 residues. The V segment lost 5 bases and the J segment 4 bases; nucleotides outside the gene matches: 19. Germline values: CDR1 MGHDK, CDR2 SYGVNS. The CDR3 here is CASSPPRPAQRLAGETQYF. The CDR3 DNA sequence: TGTGCCAGCAGTCCACCCCGTCCCGCCCAGCGACTAGCGGGAGAGACCCAGTACTTC.

The chain couples TRBV6-1 to TRBJ1-3; D gene uncertain. Germline-derived CDR1 and CDR2 are MNHNS and SASEGT. The CDR3 contains 18 residues. V lost 2 bases to trimming and J lost 0 bases, with 17 bases between them. In DNA form, the CDR3 reads TGTGCCAGCAGTGAACCGGTGTTGTGGCCGTACTCTGGAAACACCATATATTTT. Translating gives CASSEPVLWPYSGNTIYF.

This clonotype was recorded at least ten times. The chain links TRBV20-1 to TRBJ2-5, with 10 positions matching TRBD2. The germline gives CDR1 DFQATT, CDR2 SNEGSKA (reference sequence). The CDR3 is 14 amino acids. V shed 4 bases and J 4 bases; nucleotides not matched to a gene: 6. The DNA for the CDR3 is TGCAGTGCTACAATAGCGGGAGGTGGAGAGACCCAGTACTTC. Its protein product is CSATIAGGGETQYF.

A few counts support this clonotype. The V call is TRBV18, the J call TRBJ2-7; 9 nucleotides match TRBD1. Germline assignment: CDR1 KGHSH and CDR2 LQKENI. After removal of 2 bases from V and 7 bases from J, the junction contained 9 bases not matched to a gene. The CDR3 loop spans 15 amino acids. The CDR3, as DNA: TGTGCCAGCTCACCATCCCCACAGGGGGCCCTTGAGCAGTACTTC. Amino acids: CASSPSPQGALEQYF.

The chain recombines TRBV28 with TRBJ2-6; D may be TRBD1 or TRBD2 (6 bases each). This CDR3 region has 18 residues. V was trimmed by 2 bases and J by 1 base, leaving 15 bases between them. Germline lookup yields CDR1 MDHEN and CDR2 SYDVKM. The CDR3 DNA reads as TGTGCCAGCAGTTTAAGGGGGACTCCGGGGTCTGGGGCCAACGTCCTGACTTTC. Encoded protein: CASSLRGTPGSGANVLTF.

The sample holds many counts of this clonotype. V gene TRBV7-2 combines with J gene TRBJ2-7; unclear D gene. CDR3 size: 14 residues. In germline, CDR1 is SGHTA, CDR2 FQGNSA. V was pared by 0 bases and J by 6 bases, with 12 bases between. The CDR3 bases are TGTGCCAGCAGCTTAGCGAGGACCCCCGCCGAGCAGTACTTC. Protein: CASSLARTPAEQYF.

This clonotype was counted between two and nine times. The chain has TRBV18 and TRBJ1-3; D unclear. With 6 bases removed from V and 4 bases from J, the gap between germline ends came to 13 bases. The CDR3 is 14 residues long. Looked up from germline, CDR1 is KGHSH and CDR2 is LQKENI. The CDR3 sequence: CASSTVSVGNTIYF. The CDR3 DNA follows: TGTGCCAGCTCTACCGTCTCTGTGGGAAACACCATATATTTT.

This clonotype has at least ten counts. The chain has TRBV7-8 and TRBJ2-5, with 9 bases lining up with TRBD1. The length of the CDR3 is 20 residues. Germline CDR1 SGHVS, CDR2 FQNEAQ. The ends lost 0 bases at V and 3 bases at J; junction bases unmatched: 17. CDR3 nucleotides: TGTGCCAGCAGCTTAGCTCGCGTTTGGACAGGGGCCAACAAGAAAGAGACCCAGTACTTC. It is translated as CASSLARVWTGANKKETQYF.

CDR3 residues: CASGLFGGNTEAFF. In DNA, the CDR3 is TGTGCTAGTGGTTTGTTTGGGGGAAACACTGAAGCTTTCTTT. J is TRBJ1-1 and V is TRBV12-5; D may be TRBD1 (5 bases). The V gene's germline CDR1 is LGHNT and CDR2 FRNRAP. The V end was cut by 2 bases, the J end by 2 bases, with 9 bases between. This CDR3 is 14 amino acids long.

Only a few counts were recorded for this clonotype. The V call is TRBV27, the J call TRBJ2-7, with 11 bases aligning to TRBD2. The CDR3 runs to 14 residues. The V gene end was trimmed by 6 bases and the J gene end by 7 bases; junction bases not matched to a gene: 8. CDR1 is MNHEY and CDR2 is SMNVEV in the germline V gene (reference sequence). CDR3 in DNA: TGTGCCAGCAGGCCTAGCGGGAGGACCGGGGAGCAGTACTTC. Amino acid sequence: CASRPSGRTGEQYF.

The genes are TRBV30 and TRBJ1-1; 7 bases fit TRBD1. The CDR3 runs to 11 residues. Germline loops: CDR1 GTSNPN, CDR2 SVGIG (reference sequence). After removal of 4 bases from V and 8 bases from J, the junction contained 4 bases not matched to a gene. The CDR3 sequence: CAWKGAGEAFF. In DNA form, the CDR3 reads TGTGCCTGGAAGGGGGCGGGGGAAGCTTTCTTT.

This clonotype was seen a handful of times. The rearrangement uses TRBV5-6 and TRBJ2-5, with D perhaps matching TRBD2 (5 bases). Germline loops: CDR1 SGHDT, CDR2 YYEEEE. This CDR3 has 15 residues. Trimming shortened V by 2 bases and J by 3 bases, and 14 bases separated the two germline ends. The CDR3 nucleotides read TGTGCCAGCAGCTTAGTAGGACTCTTCGAAGAGACCCAGTACTTC. Protein sequence: CASSLVGLFEETQYF. The variable domain in full, with the rest retrieved from reference TRBV5-6 and TRBJ2-5, is DAGVTQSPTHLIKTRGQQVTLRCSPKSGHDTVSWYQQALGQGPQFIFQYYEEEERQRGNFPDRFSGHQFPNYSSELNVNALLLGDSALYLCASSLVGLFEETQYFGPGTRLLVL.

Comment on this clonotype: A read error is likely here: a far larger clone is one base away. This chain uses TRBV5-6 with TRBJ2-5; 7 positions match TRBD1. From germline, CDR1 is SGHDT and CDR2 YYEEEE. This CDR3 is 13 amino acids long. V lost 3 bases to trimming and J lost 4 bases; unmatched junction nucleotides: 3. The CDR3, as DNA: TGTGCCAGCAGCTGGGGACAGAGAGAGACCCAGTACTTC. This sequence encodes CASSWGQRETQYF. Full variable domain (rest looked up from reference TRBV5-6 and TRBJ2-5): DAGVTQSPTHLIKTRGQQVTLRCSPKSGHDTVSWYQQALGQGPQFIFQYYEEEERQRGNFPDRFSGHQFPNYSSELNVNALLLGDSALYLCASSWGQRETQYFGPGTRLLVL.

The V call is TRBV25-1, the J call TRBJ1-3; D is undetermined. V dropped 1 base and J dropped 1 base, with 14 bases sitting between them. The CDR3 loop spans 17 amino acids. Germline CDR1 is MGHDK and CDR2 is SYGVNS. The CDR3 DNA is TGTGCCAGCAGTGAATTAGCGGCGGAGGGTTCTGGAAACACCATATATTTT. This translates into CASSELAAEGSGNTIYF.

This chain joins TRBV6-1 and TRBJ2-1; a weak D match, TRBD1 (6 bases). V was trimmed by 7 bases and J by 2 bases, leaving 12 bases between them. This CDR3 is 14 amino acids long. CDR1 is MNHNS, CDR2 SASEGT, per germline. The CDR3 loop is CASKGTWAYNEQFF. The CDR3 region has the DNA TGTGCCAGCAAGGGGACATGGGCCTACAATGAGCAGTTCTTC.

DNA for the CDR3: TGTGCCAGCAGTCACGACAGGGGATCCTACAATGAGCAGTTCTTC. The encoded protein is CASSHDRGSYNEQFF. The chain has TRBV27 and TRBJ2-1, with 8 bases lining up with TRBD1. The junction had 4 bases not matched to a gene; V was cut back by 5 bases and J by 1 base. The germline V gene has CDR1 MNHEY and CDR2 SMNVEV (reference sequence). The CDR3 is 15 amino acids.

Many counts were recorded for this clonotype. This chain joins TRBV24-1 and TRBJ1-2; D gene ambiguous. V gave up 4 bases and J gave up 4 bases, with 18 bases separating them. The CDR3 consists of 16 residues. CDR1 is KGHDR, CDR2 SFDVKD, per germline. CDR3 bases: TGTGCCACCAGTGACGCTCGACCCCCTGACATCTATGGCTACACCTTC. It yields the protein CATSDARPPDIYGYTF.

The chain recombines TRBV18 with TRBJ2-7, with D perhaps TRBD1 (5 bases). The CDR3 consists of 13 residues. Trimming took off 5 bases at V and 1 base at J, with 9 bases between the two ends. In germline, CDR1 is KGHSH, CDR2 LQKENI. CDR3 coding DNA: TGTGCCAGCTCAAGGGGATGGTCCTACGAGCAGTACTTC. Encoded protein: CASSRGWSYEQYF.

This clonotype was seen only a few times. V usage is TRBV7-9 and J usage is TRBJ1-2; 7 positions agree with TRBD1. Trimming cost V 4 bases and J 4 bases; bases outside gene matches: 9. From germline, CDR1 is SEHNR and CDR2 FQNEAQ (reference sequence). The CDR3 is made up of 15 amino acids. Here the CDR3 DNA reads TGTGCCAGCAGCTCAATGGGACAGTCGAGCTATGGCTACACCTTC. Translating it yields CASSSMGQSSYGYTF.

This clonotype was counted many times. The chain couples TRBV12-3 or TRBV12-4 to TRBJ2-5, with a weak D call TRBD1 (6 bases). Trimming stripped 1 base from V and 4 bases from J, with 13 bases between. This CDR3 has 15 residues. The CDR3 DNA follows: TGTGCCAGCAGTTTAGGGGGGCAGGGTGGAGAGACCCAGTACTTC. Protein: CASSLGGQGGETQYF.

This clonotype was counted many times. The rearrangement joins TRBV12-3 or TRBV12-4 to TRBJ1-2; D remains unclear. Trimming cost V 5 bases and J 8 bases, with 18 bases left between them. The CDR3 sequence is 14 residues long. CDR3 sequence reads: CASSPLPAGGGYTF. The CDR3 DNA reads as TGTGCCAGCAGTCCTCTTCCGGCGGGTGGAGGCTACACCTTC.

This sequence joins TRBV6-1 and TRBJ1-5, with unresolved D. The CDR3 has 13 residues. Germline lookup yields CDR1 MNHNS and CDR2 SASEGT. With 6 bases removed from V and 4 bases from J, the gap between germline ends came to 10 bases. In DNA, the CDR3 is TGTGCCAGCAGCCGTACTCTGAATCAGCCCCAGCATTTT. This encodes CASSRTLNQPQHF.

This clonotype was counted only a few times. The chain uses TRBV30 and TRBJ1-4, with a tentative D call TRBD1 (5 bases). The germline V gene encodes CDR1 GTSNPN and CDR2 SVGIG (reference sequence). This CDR3 spans 15 amino acids. V lost 1 base to trimming and J lost 5 bases, with 14 bases between them. The CDR3: CAWSAPGRRNEKLFF. The CDR3 bases are TGTGCCTGGAGTGCGCCGGGACGCCGGAATGAAAAACTGTTTTTT.